The T cell receptor beta chain described here comes from a study of T cells in Graves' hyperthyroidism and ophthalmopathy. Trimming took 0 bases from V and 4 from J, leaving 8 bases between them. CDR3 length equals 14 residues. The V gene's germline CDR1 is SGHKS and CDR2 YYEKEE (reference sequence). Regarding the study as a whole: Blood also showed most of the thyroid clonotypes that were expanded above 0.001.

This clonotype was detected a few times. Antigen unknown. Amplification yielded TCR beta CDR3 regions, with RNA transcripts as the source. The HTBI set primed first-round TCR CDR3 RT-PCR. TCRdb reprocessed the multiplex PCR reads via MiXCR and lists one record per CDR3 protein. Here the sample spans more than 350,000 distinct CDR3 sequences, roughly 15% being singletons. Source material: blood. The sequence came from a woman aged 55-70 years with Graves' ophthalmopathy. The gene calls are TRBV5-5 and TRBJ1-3; no firm D call. The CDR3 sequence is CASSLEGSGNTIYF. The CDR3 DNA reads TGTGCCAGCAGCTTGGAAGGGTCCGGAAACACCATATATTTT. Filled out from reference TRBV5-5 and TRBJ1-3, the complete variable domain reads DAGVTQSPTHLIKTRGQQVTLRCSPISGHKSVSWYQQVLGQGPQFIFQYYEKEERGRGNFPDRFSARQFPNYSSELNVNALLLGDSALYLCASSLEGSGNTIYFGEGSWLTVV.